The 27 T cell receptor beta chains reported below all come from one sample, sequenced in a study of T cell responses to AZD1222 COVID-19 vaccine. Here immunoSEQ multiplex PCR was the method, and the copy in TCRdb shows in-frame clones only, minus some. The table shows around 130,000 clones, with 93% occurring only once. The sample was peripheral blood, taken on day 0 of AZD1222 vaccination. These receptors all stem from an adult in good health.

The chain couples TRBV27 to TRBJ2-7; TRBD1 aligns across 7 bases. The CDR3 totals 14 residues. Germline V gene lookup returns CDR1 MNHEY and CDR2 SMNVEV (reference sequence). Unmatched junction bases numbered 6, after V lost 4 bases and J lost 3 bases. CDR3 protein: CASSWDSSSYEQYF. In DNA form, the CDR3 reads TGTGCCAGCAGTTGGGACAGCTCCAGCTACGAGCAGTACTTC.

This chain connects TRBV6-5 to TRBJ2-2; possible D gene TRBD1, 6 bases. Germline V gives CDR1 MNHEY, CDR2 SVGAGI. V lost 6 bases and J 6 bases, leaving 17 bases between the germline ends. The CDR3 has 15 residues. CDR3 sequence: CASSLYMGAAGELFF. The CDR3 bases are TGTGCCAGCAGCCTGTACATGGGGGCGGCCGGGGAGCTGTTTTTT.

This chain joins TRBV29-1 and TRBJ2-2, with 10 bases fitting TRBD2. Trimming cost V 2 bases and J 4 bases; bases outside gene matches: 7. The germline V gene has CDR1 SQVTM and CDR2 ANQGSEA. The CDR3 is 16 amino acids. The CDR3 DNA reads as TGCAGCGTTGAACCAGCGGGAGGGCCCAGCACCGGGGAGCTGTTTTTT. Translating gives CSVEPAGGPSTGELFF.

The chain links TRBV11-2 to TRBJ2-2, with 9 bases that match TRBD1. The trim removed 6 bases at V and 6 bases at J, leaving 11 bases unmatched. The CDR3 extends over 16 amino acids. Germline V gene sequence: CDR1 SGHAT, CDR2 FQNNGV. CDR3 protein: CASSFTGTGIAGELFF. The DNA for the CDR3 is TGTGCCAGCAGTTTCACCGGGACAGGGATCGCCGGGGAGCTGTTTTTT.

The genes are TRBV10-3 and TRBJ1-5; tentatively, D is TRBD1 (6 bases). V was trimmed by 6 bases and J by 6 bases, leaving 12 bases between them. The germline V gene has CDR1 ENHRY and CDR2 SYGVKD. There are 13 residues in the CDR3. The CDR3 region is CAIRAGEGQPQHF. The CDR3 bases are TGTGCCATCAGGGCAGGGGAGGGTCAGCCCCAGCATTTT.

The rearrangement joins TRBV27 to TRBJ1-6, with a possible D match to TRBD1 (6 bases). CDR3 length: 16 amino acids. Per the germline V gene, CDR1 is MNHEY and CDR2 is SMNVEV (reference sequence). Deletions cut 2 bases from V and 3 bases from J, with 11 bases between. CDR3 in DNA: TGTGCCAGCAGTTTACAGAGGACAGTCTATAATTCACCCCTCCACTTT. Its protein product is CASSLQRTVYNSPLHF.

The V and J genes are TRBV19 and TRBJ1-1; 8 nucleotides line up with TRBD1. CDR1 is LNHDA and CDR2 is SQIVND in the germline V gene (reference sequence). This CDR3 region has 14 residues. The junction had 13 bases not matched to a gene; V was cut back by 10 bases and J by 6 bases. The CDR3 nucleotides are TGTGCCACAGACAGGGGTCGATCTGCTCCTGAAGCTTTCTTT. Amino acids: CATDRGRSAPEAFF.

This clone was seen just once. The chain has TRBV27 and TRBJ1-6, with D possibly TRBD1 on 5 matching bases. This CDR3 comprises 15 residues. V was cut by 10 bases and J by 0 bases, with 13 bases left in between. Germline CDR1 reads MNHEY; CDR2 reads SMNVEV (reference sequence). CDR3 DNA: TGTGCCACCAGGGCGGCTAGCTCCTATAATTCACCCCTCCACTTT. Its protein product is CATRAASSYNSPLHF.

This CDR3 is CATSKISIGTDTQYF. CDR3 bases: TGTGCCACCAGCAAAATTAGCATCGGCACAGATACGCAGTATTTT. V is TRBV15 and J is TRBJ2-3; no clear D gene. The V gene lost 4 bases and the J gene lost 1 base, with 12 bases spanning the gap. Germline CDR1 reads LNHNV; CDR2 reads YYDKDF (reference sequence). CDR3 length equals 15 residues.

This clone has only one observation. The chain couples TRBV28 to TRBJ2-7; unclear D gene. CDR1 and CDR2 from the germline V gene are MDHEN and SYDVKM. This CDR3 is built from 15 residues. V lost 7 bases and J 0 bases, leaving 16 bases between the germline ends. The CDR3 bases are TGTGCCAGCACCCGACTGGGATCCCACTCCTACGAGCAGTACTTC. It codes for CASTRLGSHSYEQYF.

The CDR3 coding sequence is TGTGCCAGCACGGGCCTTGGGGGCTGGGAGCTGTTTTTT. It encodes CASTGLGGWELFF. V is TRBV2 and J is TRBJ2-2, with D perhaps matching TRBD1 (6 bases). Germline V CDR1 and CDR2: SNHLY, FYNNEI. Deletions cut 7 bases from V and 9 bases from J, with 15 bases between. This CDR3 contains 13 residues.

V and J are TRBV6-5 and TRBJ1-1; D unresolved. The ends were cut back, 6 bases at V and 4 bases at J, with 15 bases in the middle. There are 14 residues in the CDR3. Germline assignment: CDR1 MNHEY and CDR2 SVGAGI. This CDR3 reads CASRRVVWVTEAFF. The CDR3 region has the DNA TGTGCCAGCAGACGAGTGGTGTGGGTCACTGAAGCTTTCTTT.

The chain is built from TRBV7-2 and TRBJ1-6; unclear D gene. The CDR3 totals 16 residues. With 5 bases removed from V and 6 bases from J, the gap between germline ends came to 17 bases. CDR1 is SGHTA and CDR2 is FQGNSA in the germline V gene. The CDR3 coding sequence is TGTGCCAGCAGCGAACGACAACCGGCGAGTAATTCACCCCTCCACTTT. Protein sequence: CASSERQPASNSPLHF. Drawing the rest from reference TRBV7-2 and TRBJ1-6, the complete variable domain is GAGVSQSPSNKVTEKGKDVELRCDPISGHTALYWYRQSLGQGLEFLIYFQGNSAPDKSGLPSDRFSAERTGGSVSTLTIQRTQQEDSAVYLCASSERQPASNSPLHFGNGTRLTVT.

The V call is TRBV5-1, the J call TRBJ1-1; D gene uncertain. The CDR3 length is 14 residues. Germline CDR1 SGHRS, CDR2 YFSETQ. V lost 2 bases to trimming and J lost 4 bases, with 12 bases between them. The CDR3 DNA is TGCGCCAGCAGCTTTTCGTTGCGGGTCACTGAAGCTTTCTTT. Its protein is CASSFSLRVTEAFF.

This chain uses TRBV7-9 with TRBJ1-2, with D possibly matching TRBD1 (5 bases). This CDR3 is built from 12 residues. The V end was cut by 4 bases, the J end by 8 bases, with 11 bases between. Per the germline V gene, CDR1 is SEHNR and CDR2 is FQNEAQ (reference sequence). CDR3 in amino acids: CASSSGAGGYTF. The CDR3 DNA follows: TGTGCCAGCAGCTCCGGGGCTGGCGGCTACACCTTC.

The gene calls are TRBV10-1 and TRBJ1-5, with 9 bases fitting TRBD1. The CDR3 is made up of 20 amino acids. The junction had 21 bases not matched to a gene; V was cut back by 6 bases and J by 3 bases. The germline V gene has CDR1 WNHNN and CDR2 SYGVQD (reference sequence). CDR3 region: CASSVPPGRGTGSYNQPQHF. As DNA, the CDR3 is TGCGCCAGCAGCGTCCCTCCCGGGCGCGGGACAGGGAGTTACAATCAGCCCCAGCATTTT.

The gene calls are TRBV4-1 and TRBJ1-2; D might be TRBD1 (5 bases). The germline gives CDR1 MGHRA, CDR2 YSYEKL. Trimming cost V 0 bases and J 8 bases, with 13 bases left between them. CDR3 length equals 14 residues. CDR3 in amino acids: CASSQEGGSDGYTF. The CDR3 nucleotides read TGCGCCAGCAGCCAAGAGGGGGGGAGTGACGGCTACACCTTC.

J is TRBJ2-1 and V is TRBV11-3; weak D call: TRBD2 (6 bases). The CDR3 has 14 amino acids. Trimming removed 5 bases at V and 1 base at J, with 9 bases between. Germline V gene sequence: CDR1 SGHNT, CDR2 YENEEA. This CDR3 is CASSPGTSYNEQFF. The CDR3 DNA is TGTGCCAGCAGCCCCGGGACTTCCTACAATGAGCAGTTCTTC.

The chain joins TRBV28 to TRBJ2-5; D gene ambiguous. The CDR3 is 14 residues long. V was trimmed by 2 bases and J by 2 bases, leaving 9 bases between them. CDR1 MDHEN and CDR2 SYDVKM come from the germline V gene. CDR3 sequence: CASSLLGRQETQYF. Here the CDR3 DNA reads TGTGCCAGCAGTTTACTTGGCAGGCAAGAGACCCAGTACTTC. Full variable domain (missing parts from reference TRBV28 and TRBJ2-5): DVKVTQSSRYLVKRTGEKVFLECVQDMDHENMFWYRQDPGLGLRLIYFSYDVKMKEKGDIPEGYSVSREKKERFSLILESASTNQTSMYLCASSLLGRQETQYFGPGTRLLVL.

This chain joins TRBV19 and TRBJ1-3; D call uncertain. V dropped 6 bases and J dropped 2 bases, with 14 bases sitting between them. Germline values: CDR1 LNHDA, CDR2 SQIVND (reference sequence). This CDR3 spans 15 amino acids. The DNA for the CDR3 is TGTGCCAGTAGCCGGGTCCTTTCCCCTGGAAACACCATATATTTT. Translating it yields CASSRVLSPGNTIYF.

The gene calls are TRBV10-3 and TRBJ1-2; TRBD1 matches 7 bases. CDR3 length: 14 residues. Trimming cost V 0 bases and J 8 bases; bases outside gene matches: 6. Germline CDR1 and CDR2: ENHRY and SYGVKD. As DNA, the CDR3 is TGTGCCATCAGTGAGTCAGGACAGGTGGAGGGCTACACCTTC. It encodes CAISESGQVEGYTF.

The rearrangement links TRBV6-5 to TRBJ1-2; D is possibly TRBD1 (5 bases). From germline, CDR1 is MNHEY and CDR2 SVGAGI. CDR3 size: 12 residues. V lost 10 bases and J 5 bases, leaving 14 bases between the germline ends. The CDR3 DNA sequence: TGTGCCACACTATGGGGGGGGTATGGCTACACCTTC. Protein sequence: CATLWGGYGYTF.

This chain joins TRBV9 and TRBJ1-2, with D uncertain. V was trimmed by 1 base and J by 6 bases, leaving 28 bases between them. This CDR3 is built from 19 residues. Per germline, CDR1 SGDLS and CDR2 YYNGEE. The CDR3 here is CASSVQQSVVGGRTDGYTF. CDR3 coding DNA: TGTGCCAGCAGCGTACAACAGAGTGTGGTGGGAGGAAGAACGGATGGCTACACCTTC.

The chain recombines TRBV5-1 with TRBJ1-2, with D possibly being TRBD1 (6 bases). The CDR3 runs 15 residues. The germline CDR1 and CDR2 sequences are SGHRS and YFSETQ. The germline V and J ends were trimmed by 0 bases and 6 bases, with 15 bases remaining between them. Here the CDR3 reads CASSLVVPRQDGYTF. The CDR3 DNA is TGCGCCAGCAGCTTGGTCGTACCCCGACAGGATGGCTACACCTTC. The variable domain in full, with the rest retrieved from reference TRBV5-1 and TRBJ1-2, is KAGVTQTPRYLIKTRGQQVTLSCSPISGHRSVSWYQQTPGQGLQFLFEYFSETQRNKGNFPGRFSGRQFSNSRSEMNVSTLELGDSALYLCASSLVVPRQDGYTFGSGTRLTVV.

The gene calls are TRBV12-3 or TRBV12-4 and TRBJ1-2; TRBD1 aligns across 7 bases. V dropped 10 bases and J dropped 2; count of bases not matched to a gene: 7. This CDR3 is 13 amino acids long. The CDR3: CANRRGPNYGYTF. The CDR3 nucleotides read TGTGCCAATAGGAGGGGGCCGAACTATGGCTACACCTTC.

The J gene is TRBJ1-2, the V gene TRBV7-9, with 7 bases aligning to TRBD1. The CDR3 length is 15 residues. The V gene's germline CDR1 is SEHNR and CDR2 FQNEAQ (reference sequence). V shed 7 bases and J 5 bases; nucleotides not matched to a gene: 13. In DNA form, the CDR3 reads TGTGCCAGCACCCCCGGTTTCGGGACAGTGTATGGCTACACCTTC. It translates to CASTPGFGTVYGYTF.

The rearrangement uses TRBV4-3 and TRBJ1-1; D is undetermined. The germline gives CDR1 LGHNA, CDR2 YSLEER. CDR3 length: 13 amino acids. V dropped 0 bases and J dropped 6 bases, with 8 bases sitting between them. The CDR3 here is CASSQDQRAEAFF. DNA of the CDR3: TGCGCCAGCAGCCAAGATCAAAGGGCTGAAGCTTTCTTT.